This T cell receptor beta chain was profiled in a study of blood T cell repertoires in COVID-19. The data were produced by immunoSEQ multiplex PCR, yet TCRdb's version contains in-frame clones alone and is incomplete. The table has under 200,000 clones, roughly 90% seen once. Germline V gene data show CDR1 as SGHTA and CDR2 as FQGNSA. This CDR3 has 14 amino acids. Unmatched junction bases numbered 3, after V lost 3 bases and J lost 7 bases. This sequence joins TRBV7-2 and TRBJ1-2, with 12 positions matching TRBD1. This receptor was obtained from a woman between 50 and 59 years old who had recovered from COVID-19. The sample taken for sequencing was PBMCs or T cells enriched from blood (not recorded which). The CDR3 loop is CASSLGQGARGYTF. As DNA, the CDR3 is TGTGCCAGCAGCTTGGGACAGGGGGCGCGTGGCTACACCTTC.